Each of the 20 T cell receptor beta chains below was sequenced from the same sample in a study of T cell responses to AZD1222 COVID-19 vaccine. Sequencing used immunoSEQ multiplex PCR; TCRdb keeps in-frame clones, though not all of them. The sample lists about 73,000 clones, around 80% occurring once. The material sequenced was peripheral blood, taken 28 days after the second AZD1222 dose. The receptors come from an adult who received the AZD1222 COVID-19 vaccine.

The chain uses TRBV29-1 and TRBJ2-1; 14 nucleotides align to TRBD2. The CDR3 consists of 18 residues. The V segment lost 3 bases and the J segment 0 bases; nucleotides outside the gene matches: 7. Germline CDR1 reads SQVTM; CDR2 reads ANQGSEA. CDR3 protein: CSVDGLAGGRSSYNEQFF. DNA for the CDR3: TGCAGCGTTGACGGACTAGCGGGGGGACGGAGCTCCTACAATGAGCAGTTCTTC.

V gene TRBV7-9 combines with J gene TRBJ1-2, with D maybe TRBD1 (5 bases). CDR3 length: 13 amino acids. CDR1 SEHNR and CDR2 FQNEAQ come from the germline V gene (reference sequence). Trimming took 1 base from V and 2 from J, leaving 5 bases between them. The DNA for the CDR3 is TGTGCCAGCAGCTTAGGACAGAACTATGGCTACACCTTC. This sequence encodes CASSLGQNYGYTF.

The chain couples TRBV4-3 to TRBJ1-3; 9 nucleotides align to TRBD1. With V trimmed by 5 bases and J by 4 bases, 15 bases remained unmatched. The germline CDR1 and CDR2 sequences are LGHNA and YSLEER. The CDR3 sequence is 18 residues long. CDR3 region: CASSYLSSSGTGGNTIYF. The CDR3 DNA sequence: TGCGCCAGCAGCTATTTAAGTTCATCCGGGACAGGGGGAAACACCATATATTTT.

V usage is TRBV14 and J usage is TRBJ2-3; TRBD2 might be the D (5 bases). The CDR3 runs to 14 residues. The V end lost 2 bases, the J end lost 7 bases, and 13 bases lay between the germline ends. Germline-derived CDR1 and CDR2 are SGHDN and FVKESK. CDR3 amino acids: CASSQRGALNTQYF. The DNA of the CDR3 is TGTGCCAGCAGCCAACGGGGTGCCCTAAATACGCAGTATTTT.

This clone was counted only a few times. The chain combines TRBV19 with TRBJ2-1, with 10 positions matching TRBD2. V was pared by 6 bases and J by 9 bases, with 5 bases of the junction left unmatched. CDR1 is LNHDA, CDR2 SQIVND, per germline (reference sequence). The CDR3 runs to 13 residues. The CDR3 sequence: CASSERGGIEQFF. The CDR3 nucleotides are TGTGCCAGTAGCGAGCGGGGGGGCATTGAGCAGTTCTTC.

The V gene is TRBV18, the J gene TRBJ1-2; the match to TRBD1 covers 9 bases. Trimming removed 3 bases from V and 8 bases from J; junction bases left unmatched: 16. CDR1 and CDR2 (germline): KGHSH, LQKENI. The CDR3 runs to 17 residues. CDR3 nucleotides: TGTGCCAGCTCACCCACCTCCCCGGGACAGGGTATGGGCGGCTACACCTTC. As protein: CASSPTSPGQGMGGYTF.

The CDR3 coding sequence is TGTGCCAGCAGCTTGGAGAATTGGGTCGGAGAGACCCAGTACTTC. Translation gives CASSLENWVGETQYF. The rearrangement joins TRBV11-1 to TRBJ2-5; D is undetermined. Germline CDR1 and CDR2: SGHAT and FQDESV (reference sequence). The V gene lost 3 bases and the J gene lost 4 bases, with 15 bases spanning the gap. This CDR3 has 15 residues.

This chain uses TRBV18 with TRBJ1-3; D unclear. The CDR3 runs 12 residues. The V and J ends lost 2 bases and 3 bases respectively, with 2 bases between them. Germline V gene data show CDR1 as KGHSH and CDR2 as LQKENI. CDR3: CASSPDGNTIYF. The CDR3 region has the DNA TGTGCCAGCTCACCAGATGGAAACACCATATATTTT.

The chain joins TRBV7-6 to TRBJ2-3; the match to TRBD2 covers 7 bases. The germline V gene has CDR1 SGHVS and CDR2 FNYEAQ. Germline trimming cut 2 bases from V and 4 bases from J; bases unmatched to any gene: 9. CDR3 length: 16 residues. CDR3 loop: CASSLNGRLAPDTQYF. The DNA of the CDR3 is TGTGCCAGCAGCTTAAATGGGCGACTAGCCCCAGATACGCAGTATTTT.

The J gene is TRBJ2-3, the V gene TRBV28; the D is unclear. CDR3 length equals 14 residues. CDR1 and CDR2 from the germline V gene are MDHEN and SYDVKM. Trimming removed 5 bases at V and 0 bases at J, with 9 bases between. The CDR3 DNA reads TGTGCCAGCAGTGTACGGGTCAGCACAGATACGCAGTATTTT. Its translation is CASSVRVSTDTQYF.

This clone came up once. The rearrangement joins TRBV6-5 to TRBJ1-5; a weak D match, TRBD1 (5 bases). V was cut by 7 bases and J by 6 bases, with 16 bases left in between. Germline lookup yields CDR1 MNHEY and CDR2 SVGAGI. This CDR3 spans 14 amino acids. The chain's CDR3 is CASIGTGTGQPQHF. CDR3 coding DNA: TGTGCCAGCATTGGAACAGGTACCGGTCAGCCCCAGCATTTT.

This clone was picked up one time. This chain connects TRBV7-8 to TRBJ1-5; perhaps TRBD1 as D (5 bases). There are 14 residues in the CDR3. V lost 1 base, J lost 6 bases, and 10 bases lay in between. Germline V CDR1 and CDR2: SGHVS, FQNEAQ. The CDR3 DNA follows: TGTGCCAGCAGCTTAGGGGGGGTGGGTCAGCCCCAGCATTTT. This sequence encodes CASSLGGVGQPQHF.

This sequence joins TRBV6-5 and TRBJ2-1, with D maybe TRBD1 (5 bases). The CDR3 spans 11 residues. Germline-derived CDR1 and CDR2 are MNHEY and SVGAGI. The germline V and J ends were trimmed by 6 bases and 10 bases, with 10 bases remaining between them. The CDR3 bases are TGTGCCAGCAGCCTCGGACAAGAGCAGTTCTTC. Translating gives CASSLGQEQFF.

This chain joins TRBV28 and TRBJ2-2, with 7 nucleotides matching TRBD1. V lost 6 bases, J lost 3 bases, and 10 bases stayed unmatched. CDR1 and CDR2 from the germline V gene are MDHEN and SYDVKM. This CDR3 spans 16 amino acids. Here the CDR3 reads CASRPLRDSHTGELFF. CDR3 sequence (DNA): TGTGCCAGCAGACCGCTACGGGACAGTCACACCGGGGAGCTGTTTTTT.

The rearrangement uses TRBV4-2 and TRBJ2-3; tentatively, D is TRBD2 (5 bases). CDR1 and CDR2 (germline): LGHNA, YNFKEQ. The CDR3 runs to 15 residues. Trimming removed 5 bases at V and 4 bases at J, with 16 bases between. Here the CDR3 reads CASSTNNGGPDTQYF. The CDR3 DNA reads TGTGCCAGCAGCACAAACAACGGCGGGCCAGATACGCAGTATTTT.

The chain couples TRBV5-6 to TRBJ1-5; D is ambiguous. V lost 0 bases to trimming and J lost 9 bases, with 10 bases between them. The CDR3 consists of 13 residues. CDR1 is SGHDT, CDR2 YYEEEE, per germline. CDR3 residues: CASSLGTSWPQHF. The CDR3 DNA reads as TGTGCCAGCAGCTTGGGCACCTCATGGCCCCAGCATTTT.

This clone appeared once. V usage is TRBV6-2 or TRBV6-3 and J usage is TRBJ2-2, with 11 bases identical to TRBD2. The CDR3 sequence is 17 residues long. Germline loops: CDR1 MNHEY, CDR2 SVGEGT. V gave up 1 base and J gave up 4 bases; unmatched junction bases: 5. CDR3 in amino acids: CASSYFSGRVLTGELFF. CDR3 in DNA: TGTGCCAGCAGTTACTTTAGCGGGAGGGTCCTCACCGGGGAGCTGTTTTTT.

This rearrangement joins TRBV7-9 to TRBJ1-5, with D hard to call. CDR1 and CDR2 from the germline V gene are SEHNR and FQNEAQ (reference sequence). This CDR3 has 15 residues. Trimming pared 5 bases from V and 6 bases from J, leaving 17 bases between. CDR3 protein: CASSELGGSSQPQHF. CDR3 coding DNA: TGTGCCAGCAGCGAGCTAGGAGGGTCTTCTCAGCCCCAGCATTTT.

The CDR3 nucleotides are TGTGCCAGCAGTTACGCGGGCCCCGACACTGAAGCTTTCTTT. This sequence encodes CASSYAGPDTEAFF. This rearrangement joins TRBV6-5 to TRBJ1-1; D gene uncertain. Germline CDR1 reads MNHEY; CDR2 reads SVGAGI. The CDR3 sequence is 14 residues long. The V and J ends lost 2 bases and 3 bases respectively, with 10 bases between them.

The rearrangement uses TRBV23-1 and TRBJ2-7; D might be TRBD1 (6 bases). TRBV23-1 is an ORF for which the function is uncertain. V lost 11 bases to trimming and J lost 0 bases, with 17 bases between them. This CDR3 is built from 14 residues. Written as DNA, the CDR3 is TGCGCCCCCCGCTCAGACAGGAACTCCTACGAGCAGTACTTC. Protein sequence: CAPRSDRNSYEQYF.